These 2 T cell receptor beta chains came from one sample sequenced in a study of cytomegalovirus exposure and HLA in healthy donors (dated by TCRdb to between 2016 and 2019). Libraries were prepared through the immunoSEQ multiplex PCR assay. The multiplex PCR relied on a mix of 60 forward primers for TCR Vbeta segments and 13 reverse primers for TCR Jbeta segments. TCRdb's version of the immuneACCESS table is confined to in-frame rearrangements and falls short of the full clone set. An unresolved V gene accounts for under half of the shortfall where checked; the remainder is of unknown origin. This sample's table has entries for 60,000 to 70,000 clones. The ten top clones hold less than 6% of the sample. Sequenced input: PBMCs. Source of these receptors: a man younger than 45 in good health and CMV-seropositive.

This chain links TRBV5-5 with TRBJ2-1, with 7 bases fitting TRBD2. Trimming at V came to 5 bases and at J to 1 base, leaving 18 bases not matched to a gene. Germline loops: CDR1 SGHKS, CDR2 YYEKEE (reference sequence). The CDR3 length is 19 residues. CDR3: CASRPWGRGGGWSYNEQFF. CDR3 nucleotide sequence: TGTGCCAGCAGACCCTGGGGACGCGGGGGAGGTTGGTCCTACAATGAGCAGTTCTTC.

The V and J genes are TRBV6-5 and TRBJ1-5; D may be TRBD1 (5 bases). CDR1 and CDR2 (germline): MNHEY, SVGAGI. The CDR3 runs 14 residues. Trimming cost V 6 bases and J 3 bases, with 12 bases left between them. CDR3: CASRQAGVNQPQHF. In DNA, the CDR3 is TGTGCCAGCAGACAAGCGGGGGTCAATCAGCCCCAGCATTTT.